A selection of T cell receptor beta chains follows, all from one sample in a study of molecular identifiers for immune sequencing clone quantification. TCRdb used MiXCR to reprocess the PCR reads, holding one entry per CDR3 protein. The sample records more than 450,000 distinct CDR3 sequences, less than 30% being singletons. The sequencing input was naive CD8+ T cells from blood, with Jurkat cell RNA spiked in. The origin of the receptors is a human donor in good health. Some libraries in this study had Jurkat cell RNA spiked in. The CDR3 runs from the conserved cysteine through the conserved F or W. The D gene is left open where the match is weak. Size is stated for part of the rows, as once, few or many counts, or as a class when the clone is expanded.

v_call,clone_size,cdr3_length,j_call,d_call,cdr3_aa,cdr3_nt
TRBV30,few,15,TRBJ2-3,TRBD2,CAWSAGLAFFDTQYF,TGTGCCTGGAGTGCGGGACTAGCTTTTTTCGATACGCAGTATTTT
TRBV6-1,few,18,TRBJ1-2,.,CASSEAYGQTLANYGYTF,TGTGCCAGCAGTGAAGCGTATGGACAGACTTTAGCTAACTATGGCTACACCTTC
TRBV7-9,many,19,TRBJ2-3,.,CASTQENNGGHPNTDTQYF,TGTGCCAGCACCCAAGAAAATAACGGGGGGCACCCGAACACAGATACGCAGTATTTT
TRBV6-2/TRBV6-3,few,12,TRBJ1-2,.,CASSYLNYGYTF,TGTGCCAGCAGTTACCTAAACTATGGCTACACCTTC
TRBV13,.,15,TRBJ2-1,TRBD2,CASSPVAGWRSRQFF,TGTGCCAGCAGCCCAGTAGCGGGGTGGCGATCGAGGCAGTTCTTC
TRBV20-1,.,17,TRBJ2-7,TRBD1,CSASDLNPRDRPYEQYF,TGCAGTGCTAGTGACCTAAATCCCCGGGACAGGCCCTACGAGCAGTACTTC
TRBV11-3,few,17,TRBJ2-3,TRBD2,CASSSRTSGRSADTQYF,TGTGCCAGCAGTTCCCGGACTAGCGGGAGGAGCGCAGATACGCAGTATTTT
TRBV7-9,few,17,TRBJ1-5,TRBD1,CASSLAGTGDSNQPQHF,TGTGCCAGCAGCTTAGCCGGAACAGGGGATAGCAATCAGCCCCAGCATTTT
TRBV27,many,15,TRBJ2-7,.,CASREGGTGSYEQYF,TGTGCCAGCAGAGAGGGAGGGACAGGTTCCTACGAGCAGTACTTC
TRBV27,few,18,TRBJ2-7,TRBD2,CASSWPGLAGVDSYEQYF,TGTGCCAGCAGTTGGCCGGGACTAGCGGGAGTTGACTCCTACGAGCAGTACTTC
TRBV6-2/TRBV6-3,few,18,TRBJ2-3,TRBD2,CASSYELAGGLNTDTQYF,TGTGCCAGCAGTTACGAACTAGCGGGGGGGCTTAACACAGATACGCAGTATTTT
TRBV27,.,16,TRBJ2-2,.,CASSLWGLKNTWELFF,TGTGCCAGCAGTTTATGGGGTCTAAAAAACACCTGGGAGCTGTTTTTT
TRBV7-9,few,12,TRBJ2-1,.,CASSLGDHEQFF,TGTGCCAGCAGCTTAGGGGATCATGAGCAGTTCTTC
TRBV27,.,15,TRBJ1-1,.,CASSLSGAMNTEAFF,TGTGCCAGCAGTTTATCAGGGGCGATGAACACTGAAGCTTTCTTT
TRBV3-1,.,16,TRBJ1-1,TRBD1,CASSQDFTGDWTEAFF,TGTGCCAGCAGCCAAGATTTCACAGGGGACTGGACTGAAGCTTTCTTT
TRBV28,.,14,TRBJ2-7,.,CASSLVRLVDEQYF,TGTGCCAGCAGTTTAGTGAGGTTAGTTGACGAGCAGTACTTC
TRBV7-9,many,17,TRBJ2-2,TRBD1,CASSLGPGQGNTGELFF,TGTGCCAGCAGCTTGGGACCGGGACAGGGTAACACCGGGGAGCTGTTTTTT
TRBV4-3,.,19,TRBJ2-1,TRBD2,CASSQDRLAGGPAYNEQFF,TGCGCCAGCAGCCAAGACCGACTAGCGGGGGGGCCCGCCTACAATGAGCAGTTCTTC
TRBV2,many,15,TRBJ2-7,TRBD1,CASRDTGTGTFGQYF,TGTGCCAGCAGAGATACCGGGACAGGTACCTTCGGGCAGTACTTC
TRBV2,many,13,TRBJ1-1,.,CASRDGGFTEAFF,TGTGCCAGCCGGGACGGCGGCTTCACTGAAGCTTTCTTT
TRBV13,few,16,TRBJ2-3,.,CASSARLGGSTDTQYF,TGTGCCAGCAGCGCGCGACTAGGAGGAAGCACAGATACGCAGTATTTT
TRBV7-2,many,18,TRBJ2-7,TRBD2,CASSLGALAGGPGYEQYF,TGTGCCAGCAGCTTAGGCGCGCTAGCGGGGGGGCCTGGCTACGAGCAGTACTTC
TRBV19,few,16,TRBJ2-5,TRBD2,CASSWSSGGSQETQYF,TGTGCCAGTAGCTGGTCTAGCGGGGGGTCGCAAGAGACCCAGTACTTC
TRBV7-9,.,12,TRBJ1-1,.,CASSLEGGGAFF,TGTGCCAGCAGCTTAGAGGGAGGGGGAGCTTTCTTT
TRBV25-1,few,14,TRBJ2-2,.,CASSPGVLGRELFF,TGTGCCAGCAGTCCGGGGGTGCTCGGCAGGGAGCTGTTTTTT
TRBV20-1,.,14,TRBJ2-7,.,CSATPVRITYEQYF,TGCAGTGCTACCCCGGTCCGGATTACCTACGAGCAGTACTTC
TRBV3-1,.,14,TRBJ2-7,.,CASSQPEDTYEQYF,TGTGCCAGCAGCCAACCCGAGGACACGTACGAGCAGTACTTC
TRBV29-1,many,13,TRBJ2-7,.,CSVEVAAAYEQYF,TGCAGCGTTGAGGTAGCGGCGGCCTACGAGCAGTACTTC